One and the same sample provided the 14 T cell receptor beta chains below, sequenced in a study of shared clonotypes between healthy human individuals. Clones were sequenced by immunoSEQ multiplex PCR, and TCRdb holds only the in-frame ones, with some missing. The data contain some 470,000 clones, about 79% of them seen just once; the ten biggest clones take up approximately 13%. The sequenced sample was PBMCs. These receptors were taken from a woman aged 40 to 50 in good health. Some clones in this sample may be carry-over from other donors' samples.

Only a few counts were recorded for this clone. The same CDR3 can be traced to other DNA sequences in this sample. This sequence joins TRBV29-1 and TRBJ2-7; 14 nucleotides line up with TRBD2. V gave up 6 bases and J gave up 3 bases; unmatched junction bases: 1. The CDR3 totals 13 residues. CDR1 is SQVTM and CDR2 is ANQGSEA in the germline V gene. In DNA form, the CDR3 reads TGCAGCGTCGGGACTAGCGGGAGCTACGAGCAGTACTTC. This translates into CSVGTSGSYEQYF.

Points on this clone: A read error may be the cause here, since a much bigger clone is one base away. In the same sample, other DNA sequences code for this CDR3. The chain uses TRBV30 and TRBJ1-5; 10 bases line up with TRBD1. Germline CDR1 reads GTSNPN; CDR2 reads SVGIG (reference sequence). V lost 7 bases and J lost 3; bases outside the gene matches: 6. CDR3 size: 14 residues. The CDR3 region has the DNA TGTGCCTTGACAGGGGGCTCCGACAATCAGCCCCAGCATTTT. Its translation: CALTGGSDNQPQHF.

This chain uses TRBV19 with TRBJ2-5; 11 bases are a match to TRBD2. From germline, CDR1 is LNHDA and CDR2 SQIVND (reference sequence). The junction had 2 bases not matched to a gene; V was cut back by 6 bases and J by 2 bases. The CDR3 runs to 14 residues. CDR3 sequence (DNA): TGTGCCAGTAGGACTAGCGGGACACAAGAGACCCAGTACTTC. Translation gives CASRTSGTQETQYF.

The chain has TRBV14 and TRBJ1-2, with 7 bases fitting TRBD1. V lost 4 bases, J lost 7 bases, and 6 bases stayed unmatched. The CDR3 is made up of 13 amino acids. Per germline, CDR1 SGHDN and CDR2 FVKESK. For the CDR3, the DNA is TGTGCCAGCAGCCGACAGGGTGTGGGTGGCTACACCTTC. Translated, it gives CASSRQGVGGYTF.

On this clone itself: This is likely an artifact of a read error, given a far larger clone one base away. The CDR3 does not close with the conserved phenylalanine or tryptophan, likely indicating a read error. The chain has TRBV7-2 and TRBJ1-1, with D tentatively TRBD1 (5 bases). This CDR3 has 13 amino acids. V was shortened by 2 bases and J by 8 bases, with 12 bases between the two germline ends. Germline lookup yields CDR1 SGHTA and CDR2 FQGNSA. As DNA, the CDR3 is TGTGCCAGCAGCTTATACTCCAGGACAGAAGCTTTCCTT. This encodes CASSLYSRTEAFL.

The V and J genes are TRBV6-6 and TRBJ1-4, with 9 bases that match TRBD1. The V gene's germline CDR1 is MNHNY and CDR2 SVGAGI (reference sequence). V lost 4 bases to trimming and J lost 8 bases; unmatched junction nucleotides: 11. The CDR3 is made up of 16 amino acids. The CDR3 reads CASSSTQTGGGEKLFF. In DNA, the CDR3 is TGTGCCAGCAGTTCCACGCAGACAGGGGGAGGGGAAAAACTGTTTTTT.

This sequence joins TRBV10-3 and TRBJ2-5; TRBD2 matches 7 bases. V lost 6 bases to trimming and J lost 4 bases; unmatched junction nucleotides: 14. The CDR3 sequence is 16 residues long. Per the germline V gene, CDR1 is ENHRY and CDR2 is SYGVKD. The chain's CDR3 is CAIRNSGQSGGETQYF. The CDR3 coding sequence is TGTGCCATCAGAAACTCGGGCCAGTCGGGGGGAGAGACCCAGTACTTC.

On this clone: This likely came from a read error, as a far larger clone is one base away. The gene calls are TRBV6-1 and TRBJ1-5; D remains ambiguous. V was shortened by 11 bases and J by 0 bases, with 17 bases between the two germline ends. The length of the CDR3 is 15 residues. Germline assignment: CDR1 MNHNS and CDR2 SASEGT. The CDR3 loop reads CAGTMDGPSNQPQHF. The CDR3 nucleotides read TGTGCCGGCACTATGGACGGTCCTAGCAATCAGCCCCAGCATTTT.

This clone was observed once. The genes are TRBV12-5 and TRBJ1-2; possible D gene TRBD1, 6 bases. Trimming removed 2 bases from V and 8 bases from J, with 24 bases in between. There are 17 residues in the CDR3. The germline V gene has CDR1 LGHNT and CDR2 FRNRAP. CDR3 in DNA: TGTGCTAGTGGTTTGCCCCCCGGTGGTGGCGGGGGCAGGGGCTACACCTTC. This codes for CASGLPPGGGGGRGYTF.

The rearrangement joins TRBV19 to TRBJ1-2; TRBD1 might be the D (5 bases). Trimming cost V 4 bases and J 0 bases, with 6 bases left between them. CDR1 is LNHDA, CDR2 SQIVND, per germline (reference sequence). There are 13 residues in the CDR3. This CDR3 is CASSRQTNYGYTF. The CDR3 DNA reads TGTGCCAGTAGTAGACAGACTAACTATGGCTACACCTTC.

This rearrangement joins TRBV29-1 to TRBJ2-7, with a tentative D call TRBD1 (5 bases). The CDR3 runs to 13 residues. Trimming stripped 8 bases from V and 1 base from J, with 15 bases between. Germline lookup yields CDR1 SQVTM and CDR2 ANQGSEA. The CDR3 sequence: CSIRVSGSYEQYF. DNA of the CDR3: TGCAGCATCAGGGTGTCCGGGTCCTACGAGCAGTACTTC.

With respect to this clone: Since a much larger clone is just one base distant, this may be a read error. Distinct nucleotide sequences in the sample also encode this CDR3. The chain joins TRBV9 to TRBJ2-1; 12 nucleotides agree with TRBD2. Germline V gives CDR1 SGDLS, CDR2 YYNGEE. This CDR3 is built from 15 residues. Germline trimming cut 5 bases from V and 9 bases from J; bases unmatched to any gene: 9. CDR3 in DNA: TGTGCCAGCAGTGAGACTAGCGGGAGCCCGGCTGAGCAGTTCTTC. Translation: CASSETSGSPAEQFF.

This sequence joins TRBV12-5 and TRBJ2-1; D not resolved. CDR3 length equals 12 residues. Trimming stripped 3 bases from V and 7 bases from J, with 7 bases between. Germline V lookup: CDR1 LGHNT, CDR2 FRNRAP. The CDR3 DNA follows: TGTGCTAGTGGTTTTGCCCTTAATGAGCAGTTCTTC. Protein: CASGFALNEQFF.

With respect to this clone: The sample contains more than one DNA sequence encoding this CDR3. The gene calls are TRBV5-1 and TRBJ2-5; 8 nucleotides agree with TRBD1. The J call is uncertain, as TRBJ2-7 better fits the DNA end. This CDR3 spans 16 amino acids. CDR1 is SGHRS, CDR2 YFSETQ, per germline. CDR3 in amino acids: CASSPKDRDLPYEQYF. The CDR3, as DNA: TGCGCCAGCAGCCCTAAGGACAGGGACCTTCCCTACGAGCAGTACTTC.